This TCR beta chain was recorded in a study of regulatory T cells in long-lasting Graves disease (dated by TCRdb to the early 2020s). With respect to the entire study: Antithyroid drugs had been taken for less than 3 months by newly diagnosed Graves' disease patients. This study used TCR sequencing and RNA sequencing of peripheral blood to compare persistent Graves' disease patients against newly diagnosed Graves' disease patients. The study was registered as a clinical trial and conducted in China. TCR sequencing covered approximately 13 persistent and 20 or so newly diagnosed Graves' disease patients, around 35 samples in total. General study outcomes and caveats: Only the TCR beta chain was sequenced and analyzed. TRBV28, TRBJ1-2 and TRBJ2-5 were preferentially used in persistent disease, while TRBV20-1 and TRBJ2-1 were favored in newly diagnosed disease. Peripheral blood alone was examined, since thyroid tissue, which constituted the primary lesion, could not be accessed. The small sample size was acknowledged by the authors as a limitation that may reduce accuracy. Compared with newly diagnosed patients, patients with persistent Graves' disease had lower TCR Shannon entropy and fewer highly expanded clones, which suggests clonal expansion. Patients with persistent disease shared more public clonotypes (approximately 2,500) than newly diagnosed patients did (more than 900).

The library was prepared using multiplex PCR. TCRdb lists the instrument as Illumina HiSeq 4000. CDR3 regions were amplified by Arm-PCR with iRepertoire HTBI primers to construct TCR beta libraries. PCR products were gel purified before sequencing. Concerning the study's data processing: A total of some 65 TRBV and some 15 TRBJ segments were identified across samples and were used for gene usage analysis of CDR3 amino acid clonotypes. Filtered high-quality paired reads were merged into contigs using COPE and FqMerger. BLAST was used to align contigs to IMGT TRBV, TRBD and TRBJ reference genes, and CDR3 was defined according to IMGT. Any clonotype with a frequency above 0.1% was classified as a highly expanded clone. Shannon entropy served as the measure of repertoire diversity, while the Gini coefficient captured V-J evenness. Public clonotypes were defined as clonotypes shared by more than one individual. TCRdb reworked the public reads: Q25 trimming with fastp, MiXCR clone assembly, productive beta chains retained. When rows share a CDR3 protein, they turn into one entry using the most common DNA and genes. The authors' filters were not applied to this entry. The sample yields 400,000 to 450,000 distinct CDR3 sequences; around 15% were counted once. Together, the top ten hold roughly a tenth of the sample.

The germline V gene sets CDR1 to MNHNS and CDR2 to SASEGT. Here V drops 5 bases and J drops 6 bases, and the junction holds 12 bases not matched to any gene. Counted from cysteine to phenylalanine, this CDR3 has 15 amino acids. The sequence is cut down to CDR3 DNA, 45 bases in frame from base 1. About this clonotype: No cognate antigen has been identified for it. No base quality values were provided; no much bigger clone lies one nucleotide off.

The intended sense of this specimen's time point label: newly diagnosed GD, antithyroid drugs for less than 3 months. For both TCR sequencing and RNA sequencing, RNA was extracted from PBMCs using TRIzol. The diagnosis of Graves' disease was made according to American Thyroid Association guidelines. The patients came from an endocrinology department in Xi'an, China. Each patient gave roughly 8.4 milliliters of peripheral blood, collected in an EDTA anticoagulant tube. Ficoll Paque Plus density gradient separation was used to isolate PBMCs, and no additional T cell sorting was done. An Agilent 2100 Bioanalyzer and agarose gel were used to assess RNA quality, and a NanoDrop 2000 was used to measure RNA concentration. In addition, the sample was reused for a study of T cells in Graves' hyperthyroidism and ophthalmopathy. From the second report: Stable Graves' hyperthyroidism was defined as no progression to ophthalmopathy during 18 months of follow-up. Hyperthyroidism patients were newly diagnosed, with disease duration under 2 months, and aged 18 to 65 years. Patients with uncontrolled infections, other autoimmune diseases, pregnancy or lactation were excluded. Diagnoses were established on the basis of clinical symptoms, serum thyroxine and TRAb, thyroid ultrasound, and orbital computed tomography. The TCR CDR3 was subjected to a first round of RT-PCR using the HTBI primer set and the Qiagen OneStep RT-PCR kit. Most expanded thyroid clonotypes (frequency above 0.001) were also found in blood, which suggests that blood repertoires may mirror thyroid immune responses. A model built on a 13 V-J signature distinguished ophthalmopathy from stable hyperthyroidism, reaching 85% to 90% sensitivity and under 84% specificity in cross-validation and 80%/75% in testing. In validation, the model predicted progression to ophthalmopathy with just under 71% sensitivity and approximately 74% specificity, a median of 6.5 months before onset. TCR V-J signatures able to tell the groups apart were searched for in a discovery cohort of 100 or so patients, of whom roughly 42 had Graves' ophthalmopathy and about 55 had stable Graves' hyperthyroidism. Prospective prediction of ophthalmopathy was tested in an independent validation cohort of fewer than 20 hyperthyroidism patients and 17 patients who later progressed to ophthalmopathy. For training and testing, the 100 patients in the discovery cohort were randomly divided in a 7:3 ratio. In more than five Graves' hyperthyroidism patients, the study also compared T-cell repertoires from thyroid tissue with T-cell repertoires from blood. Following sampling, methimazole starting at 30 mg daily was given to hyperthyroidism patients, and high-dose intravenous methylprednisolone was given to ophthalmopathy patients. A second multiplex PCR round built the libraries, followed by size selection and purification. Paired-end sequencing of the libraries was performed with 100 bp reads on an Illumina HiSeq2000. SOAPnuke was used to process the raw data, with reads discarded if the reads contained adapters or uncalled bases, had a mean Phred below 15, or lacked an exact constant-primer or identifier match. COPE v1.2.5 was used to merge high-quality paired reads, and clonotypes were defined as unique nucleotide sequences. MiTCR v1.1 was used to align the clonotypes against IMGT TRBV, TRBD and TRBJ reference segments. The analysis included only V-J combinations with a frequency above 0.0001, which together covered approximately 99% of the repertoires. The TCS score was defined as F50 (clonal expansion) divided by E x V (chaos), with BLOSUM62-based TCRdist calculated between CDR3 peptides within each V-J. Welch's t-statistics and random forest reduced several hundred V-J features to about 13, which were used in a naive Bayes classifier (R e1071). Sample size was not statistically predetermined, and blinding of investigators to group allocation was not performed. The paper reports TCR Vbeta CDR3 sequencing of 135 peripheral blood samples: 43 ophthalmopathy, fewer than 80 hyperthyroidism and around 17 progressor patients.

Sequencing used peripheral blood mononuclear cells (PBMCs), obtained at new diagnosis, from a patient treated with antithyroid drugs. The receptor was isolated from a woman aged 25 to 39 with Graves disease. Donor details come from another sample of the same person, matched by shared clones. The sequence is built from TRBV6-1 and TRBJ1-2; the junction holds 7 bases that match TRBD1. The DNA is TGTGCCAGCAGTCACCCGACAAACAGGGGTAATGGCTACACCTTC. Its translation is CASSHPTNRGNGYTF.